These 30 T cell receptor beta chains were sequenced from one sample in a study of PD-1 blockade in classical Hodgkin lymphoma. TCRdb's table, derived via immunoSEQ multiplex PCR, lists solely in-frame clones and lacks some. Counted here are about 30,000 clones, over 55% occurring once; the ten biggest clones make up 2.5% to 3.5%. Each and every patient relapsed after autologous stem cell transplantation, and patients got differing brentuximab vedotin exposure. Sequenced here: peripheral blood mononuclear cells (PBMCs), sampled before the second cycle of nivolumab. The receptors here all came from a human donor with classical Hodgkin lymphoma.

The chain uses TRBV7-9 and TRBJ1-3; possibly TRBD1 for D (5 bases). The CDR3 runs to 14 residues. The germline CDR1 and CDR2 sequences are SEHNR and FQNEAQ (reference sequence). V was pared by 6 bases and J by 4 bases, with 13 bases between. The CDR3, as DNA: TGTGCCAGCAGTCTACAGGTCATCGGAAACACCATATATTTT. Translation gives CASSLQVIGNTIYF.

The chain recombines TRBV6-5 with TRBJ2-7, with 7 bases that match TRBD1. The CDR3 spans 14 residues. Trimming took 5 bases from V and 7 from J; bases not matched to a gene: 11. CDR1 and CDR2 from the germline V gene are MNHEY and SVGAGI. The CDR3 protein is CASSAPTGPEEQYF. As DNA, the CDR3 is TGTGCCAGCAGTGCTCCGACAGGGCCAGAAGAGCAGTACTTC.

The chain has TRBV4-3 and TRBJ2-6, with D hard to call. The CDR3 extends over 17 amino acids. CDR1 is LGHNA, CDR2 YSLEER, per germline. V lost 0 bases and J lost 4, with 13 bases in between. Written as DNA, the CDR3 is TGCGCCAGCAGCCAAGACTCCGTGGCGGCGGGGGCCAACGTCCTGACTTTC. Its protein product is CASSQDSVAAGANVLTF.

The chain recombines TRBV7-8 with TRBJ2-3; 8 bases agree with TRBD2. The CDR3 is made up of 16 amino acids. Germline V CDR1 and CDR2: SGHVS, FQNEAQ. The V segment lost 4 bases and the J segment 2 bases; nucleotides outside the gene matches: 8. Here the CDR3 reads CASSSTSGGDTDTQYF. CDR3 coding DNA: TGTGCCAGCAGCTCGACGAGCGGGGGTGACACAGATACGCAGTATTTT.

This clone was counted between two and nine times. V gene TRBV11-2 combines with J gene TRBJ1-2, with TRBD1 as a possible D gene (5 bases). The V gene's germline CDR1 is SGHAT and CDR2 FQNNGV. CDR3 length: 12 amino acids. Trimming cost V 3 bases and J 9 bases, with 11 bases left between them. The chain's CDR3 is CASSLGVDSYTF. DNA of the CDR3: TGTGCCAGCAGCTTGGGGGTGGACAGCTACACCTTC. Full variable domain (rest looked up from reference TRBV11-2 and TRBJ1-2): EAGVAQSPRYKIIEKRQSVAFWCNPISGHATLYWYQQILGQGPKLLIQFQNNGVVDDSQLPKDRFSAERLKGVDSTLKIQPAKLEDSAVYLCASSLGVDSYTFGSGTRLTVV.

This rearrangement joins TRBV5-6 to TRBJ1-2; TRBD1 is a possible D gene (5 bases). Trimming left V 4 bases short and J 4 bases short, with 20 bases between. In germline, CDR1 is SGHDT, CDR2 YYEEEE. This CDR3 spans 16 amino acids. CDR3 in amino acids: CASSPGGRGDPYGYTF. The CDR3 region has the DNA TGTGCCAGCAGCCCCGGGGGACGGGGGGACCCCTATGGCTACACCTTC.

This chain connects TRBV11-1 to TRBJ1-4; D not certain. Germline CDR1 reads SGHAT; CDR2 reads FQDESV (reference sequence). V lost 5 bases and J lost 5, with 12 bases in between. This CDR3 contains 14 residues. The CDR3 is CASSPWTGNEKLFF. In DNA form, the CDR3 reads TGTGCCAGCAGCCCGTGGACGGGGAATGAAAAACTGTTTTTT.

The chain links TRBV5-1 to TRBJ1-2, with 7 positions matching TRBD1. CDR3 size: 14 residues. The J segment lost 0 bases and the V segment lost 7 bases, leaving 6 bases of the junction unmatched. Germline V gene lookup returns CDR1 SGHRS and CDR2 YFSETQ. Here the CDR3 reads CASARDRSNYGYTF. CDR3 sequence (DNA): TGCGCCAGCGCAAGGGACAGATCTAACTATGGCTACACCTTC.

The J gene is TRBJ1-6, the V gene TRBV28; D is perhaps TRBD1 (6 bases). CDR1 MDHEN and CDR2 SYDVKM come from the germline V gene. V was trimmed by 5 bases and J by 0 bases, leaving 17 bases between them. This CDR3 is built from 18 residues. CDR3 sequence (DNA): TGTGCCAGCAGTCTCCCCTCAGGGGTTAGCTCCTATAATTCACCCCTCCACTTT. This sequence encodes CASSLPSGVSSYNSPLHF.

The genes are TRBV7-2 and TRBJ2-3; 8 bases align to TRBD2. The CDR3 has 16 amino acids. Trimming removed 5 bases from V and 0 bases from J; junction bases left unmatched: 7. CDR1 is SGHTA and CDR2 is FQGNSA in the germline V gene. The CDR3 region is CASSPSGGASTDTQYF. CDR3 nucleotides: TGTGCCAGCAGCCCATCCGGGGGGGCCAGCACAGATACGCAGTATTTT.

V and J are TRBV5-6 and TRBJ2-3; TRBD2 agrees at 10 bases. J was trimmed by 2 bases and V by 0 bases; bases with no gene match: 6. The CDR3 covers 17 residues. From germline, CDR1 is SGHDT and CDR2 YYEEEE. For the CDR3, the DNA is TGTGCCAGCAGCTTGGCGCTAGCGGGGGACTTCACAGATACGCAGTATTTT. It translates to CASSLALAGDFTDTQYF. Using reference TRBV5-6 and TRBJ2-3 for the parts outside the CDR3, the full variable domain is DAGVTQSPTHLIKTRGQQVTLRCSPKSGHDTVSWYQQALGQGPQFIFQYYEEEERQRGNFPDRFSGHQFPNYSSELNVNALLLGDSALYLCASSLALAGDFTDTQYFGPGTRLTVL.

The V and J genes are TRBV29-1 and TRBJ2-1, with 7 bases lining up with TRBD1. This CDR3 region has 13 residues. Germline lookup yields CDR1 SQVTM and CDR2 ANQGSEA. Trimming cost V 4 bases and J 9 bases; bases outside gene matches: 9. The CDR3, as DNA: TGCAGCGTTGCAGAAGGACAGGCTGGTGAGCAGTTCTTC. This sequence encodes CSVAEGQAGEQFF.

This chain's CDR3 is CSANRVYEQYF. In DNA form, the CDR3 reads TGCAGTGCCAACAGGGTCTACGAGCAGTACTTC. V and J are TRBV20-1 and TRBJ2-7; weak D call: TRBD1 (6 bases). V was clipped by 6 bases and J by 3 bases, with 9 bases between them. CDR3 length equals 11 residues. Germline-derived CDR1 and CDR2 are DFQATT and SNEGSKA (reference sequence).

The chain carries TRBV21-1 and TRBJ1-1; the D segment call TRBD1 is taken from the table without a DNA check. TRBV21-1 is classified as a pseudogene. The CDR3 consists of 12 residues. DNA for the CDR3: TGTGCCAGCAGCGCAGGGAACACTGAAGCTTTCTTT. Encoded protein: CASSAGNTEAFF.

This clone was observed a handful of times. V gene TRBV5-4 combines with J gene TRBJ2-3, with D possibly called TRBD1 or TRBD2 (6 bases each). Per germline, CDR1 SGHNT and CDR2 YYREEE (reference sequence). There are 15 residues in the CDR3. Trimming stripped 5 bases from V and 0 bases from J, with 13 bases between. The CDR3 DNA is TGTGCCAGCAGACCCTGGGGGGCTAGCACAGATACGCAGTATTTT. This sequence encodes CASRPWGASTDTQYF.

The chain joins TRBV27 to TRBJ2-3, with no clear D. The CDR3 sequence is 14 residues long. V was trimmed by 3 bases and J by 0 bases, leaving 7 bases between them. Looked up from germline, CDR1 is MNHEY and CDR2 is SMNVEV (reference sequence). CDR3 nucleotide sequence: TGTGCCAGCAGTTTCGATGATAGCACAGATACGCAGTATTTT. Protein product: CASSFDDSTDTQYF.

This clone was found a few times. The V call is TRBV11-3, the J call TRBJ2-7; D is undetermined. Germline loops: CDR1 SGHNT, CDR2 YENEEA. Between the trimmed V and J ends, which lost 1 base and 0 bases, there was a span of 7 bases. This CDR3 is 14 amino acids long. The CDR3 protein is CASSLGYSSYEQYF. In DNA, the CDR3 is TGTGCCAGCAGCTTAGGGTACAGCTCCTACGAGCAGTACTTC.

The chain carries TRBV29-1 and TRBJ1-1, with D perhaps TRBD1 (6 bases). The CDR3 has 14 amino acids. Trimming took off 7 bases at V and 2 bases at J, with 17 bases between the two ends. Germline V gene data show CDR1 as SQVTM and CDR2 as ANQGSEA. Here the CDR3 DNA reads TGCAGCGCCGCCCTCGGGGGGCTCAACACTGAAGCTTTCTTT. This encodes CSAALGGLNTEAFF.

The rearrangement joins TRBV9 to TRBJ2-3; D is possibly TRBD2 (6 bases). This CDR3 spans 17 amino acids. The V gene lost 3 bases and the J gene lost 0 bases, with 17 bases spanning the gap. Germline values: CDR1 SGDLS, CDR2 YYNGEE. CDR3: CASSALGGLTSTDTQYF. The CDR3 nucleotides read TGTGCCAGCAGCGCCTTGGGGGGACTTACTAGCACAGATACGCAGTATTTT.

This clone has just a few counts. The V and J genes are TRBV6-5 and TRBJ2-3; TRBD1 might be the D (6 bases). CDR3 length: 15 amino acids. CDR1 and CDR2 (germline): MNHEY, SVGAGI. V shed 8 bases and J shed 3 bases, with 18 bases lying between them. The CDR3 region is CASRSRGRGTDTQYF. Written as DNA, the CDR3 is TGTGCCAGCCGTTCGCGCGGCAGGGGAACAGATACGCAGTATTTT.

V gene TRBV19 combines with J gene TRBJ2-7; maybe TRBD2 (5 bases). The CDR3 runs 13 residues. V gave up 5 bases and J gave up 3 bases, with 11 bases separating them. The germline V gene encodes CDR1 LNHDA and CDR2 SQIVND (reference sequence). CDR3 DNA sequence: TGTGCCAGTAGTTTAAGCGCGGGCTACGAGCAGTACTTC. Translating gives CASSLSAGYEQYF.

The chain employs TRBV30 and TRBJ2-3; tentatively, D is TRBD2 (5 bases). The V gene's germline CDR1 is GTSNPN and CDR2 SVGIG (reference sequence). There are 14 residues in the CDR3. Trimming cost V 4 bases and J 2 bases, with 13 bases left between them. The CDR3 sequence: CAWTEGRPTDTQYF. The CDR3 region has the DNA TGTGCCTGGACCGAGGGAAGACCCACAGATACGCAGTATTTT.

V gene TRBV7-2 combines with J gene TRBJ1-6; 8 nucleotides agree with TRBD1. The CDR3 length is 14 residues. Germline CDR1 and CDR2: SGHTA and FQGNSA. Germline trimming cut 3 bases from V and 9 bases from J; bases unmatched to any gene: 4. CDR3 coding DNA: TGTGCCAGCAGCTTGGACAGGGTAATTTCACCCCTCCACTTT. This codes for CASSLDRVISPLHF.

This chain connects TRBV9 to TRBJ2-7; 8 nucleotides match TRBD1. Germline CDR1 and CDR2: SGDLS and YYNGEE. The CDR3 totals 13 residues. J gave up 6 bases and V 3 bases, and 5 bases lay outside the gene matches. The CDR3 DNA reads TGTGCCAGCAGCGCCCAGGGGGCGGGCGAGCAGTACTTC. This translates into CASSAQGAGEQYF.

V is TRBV27 and J is TRBJ1-1, with D unresolved. V was shortened by 0 bases and J by 0 bases, with 5 bases between the two germline ends. This CDR3 has 14 residues. Germline CDR1 is MNHEY and CDR2 is SMNVEV (reference sequence). CDR3 bases: TGTGCCAGCAGTTTATCCGGACTGAACACTGAAGCTTTCTTT. This codes for CASSLSGLNTEAFF.

Only a few counts were recorded for this clone. This sequence joins TRBV7-2 and TRBJ2-3; D might be TRBD2 (6 bases). Germline lookup yields CDR1 SGHTA and CDR2 FQGNSA. Trimming left V 4 bases short and J 0 bases short, with 11 bases between. The CDR3 sequence is 15 residues long. CDR3 DNA: TGTGCCAGCAGCTACCGGGGGAGTAGCACAGATACGCAGTATTTT. Protein: CASSYRGSSTDTQYF.

J is TRBJ1-2 and V is TRBV19; TRBD1 aligns across 7 bases. The CDR3 spans 13 residues. The V segment lost 3 bases and the J segment 8 bases; nucleotides outside the gene matches: 6. Germline CDR1 and CDR2: LNHDA and SQIVND (reference sequence). The CDR3 region is CASSMRGGAGYTF. The CDR3 nucleotides read TGTGCCAGTAGTATGAGAGGGGGCGCGGGCTACACCTTC. The whole variable domain, filled in from reference TRBV19 and TRBJ1-2, reads DGGITQSPKYLFRKEGQNVTLSCEQNLNHDAMYWYRQDPGQGLRLIYYSQIVNDFQKGDIAEGYSVSREKKESFPLTVTSAQKNPTAFYLCASSMRGGAGYTFGSGTRLTVV.

The chain joins TRBV4-3 to TRBJ2-3; 8 bases map to TRBD1. Germline CDR1 and CDR2: LGHNA and YSLEER. Germline trimming cut 1 base from V and 9 bases from J; bases unmatched to any gene: 9. The CDR3 runs 15 residues. CDR3 nucleotides: TGCGCCAGCAGCCAAGGGGCCGGGACAGGCTACACGCAGTATTTT. Translating it yields CASSQGAGTGYTQYF.

The chain is built from TRBV19 and TRBJ2-1, with D maybe TRBD2 (5 bases). The V end was cut by 11 bases, the J end by 9 bases, with 23 bases between. Germline CDR1 reads LNHDA; CDR2 reads SQIVND (reference sequence). The CDR3 consists of 14 residues. The chain's CDR3 is CAARESSTHIEQFF. CDR3 nucleotide sequence: TGTGCCGCTAGGGAGTCTAGTACCCACATTGAGCAGTTCTTC.

V and J are TRBV4-1 and TRBJ1-6; TRBD1 might be the D (5 bases). CDR1 is MGHRA, CDR2 YSYEKL, per germline. V was trimmed by 1 base and J by 9 bases, leaving 19 bases between them. The CDR3 runs 17 residues. The CDR3 sequence is CASSQVRPGHGSSPLHF. In nucleotides, the CDR3 is TGCGCCAGCAGCCAAGTCCGGCCAGGGCACGGAAGTTCACCCCTCCACTTT.